This TCR beta chain was profiled in a study of identical twins. MiXCR, run by TCRdb on the 5' RACE reads, gives a single entry per CDR3 protein. The repertoire holds roughly 750,000 distinct CDR3 sequences, with approximately 22% as singletons. The length of the CDR3 is 15 residues. The V gene's germline CDR1 is SGHVS and CDR2 FQNEAQ. V lost 2 bases, J lost 1 base, and 12 bases lay in between. These data were also reused for a study on T cells expressing NK-cell markers. That publication notes: Sorted T-cell subsets CD3+CD56+NKG2C+, CD3+CD56+NKG2C- and CD3+CD56-NKG2C+ were TCR beta-sequenced.

Sequenced sample: PBMCs. This TCR was sampled from a woman younger than 35 in good health. V is TRBV7-8 and J is TRBJ2-7; D might be TRBD1 (7 bases). CDR3 sequence reads: CASSLYRGGSYEQYF. The CDR3 bases are TGTGCCAGCAGCTTATACAGGGGAGGTTCCTACGAGCAGTACTTC.